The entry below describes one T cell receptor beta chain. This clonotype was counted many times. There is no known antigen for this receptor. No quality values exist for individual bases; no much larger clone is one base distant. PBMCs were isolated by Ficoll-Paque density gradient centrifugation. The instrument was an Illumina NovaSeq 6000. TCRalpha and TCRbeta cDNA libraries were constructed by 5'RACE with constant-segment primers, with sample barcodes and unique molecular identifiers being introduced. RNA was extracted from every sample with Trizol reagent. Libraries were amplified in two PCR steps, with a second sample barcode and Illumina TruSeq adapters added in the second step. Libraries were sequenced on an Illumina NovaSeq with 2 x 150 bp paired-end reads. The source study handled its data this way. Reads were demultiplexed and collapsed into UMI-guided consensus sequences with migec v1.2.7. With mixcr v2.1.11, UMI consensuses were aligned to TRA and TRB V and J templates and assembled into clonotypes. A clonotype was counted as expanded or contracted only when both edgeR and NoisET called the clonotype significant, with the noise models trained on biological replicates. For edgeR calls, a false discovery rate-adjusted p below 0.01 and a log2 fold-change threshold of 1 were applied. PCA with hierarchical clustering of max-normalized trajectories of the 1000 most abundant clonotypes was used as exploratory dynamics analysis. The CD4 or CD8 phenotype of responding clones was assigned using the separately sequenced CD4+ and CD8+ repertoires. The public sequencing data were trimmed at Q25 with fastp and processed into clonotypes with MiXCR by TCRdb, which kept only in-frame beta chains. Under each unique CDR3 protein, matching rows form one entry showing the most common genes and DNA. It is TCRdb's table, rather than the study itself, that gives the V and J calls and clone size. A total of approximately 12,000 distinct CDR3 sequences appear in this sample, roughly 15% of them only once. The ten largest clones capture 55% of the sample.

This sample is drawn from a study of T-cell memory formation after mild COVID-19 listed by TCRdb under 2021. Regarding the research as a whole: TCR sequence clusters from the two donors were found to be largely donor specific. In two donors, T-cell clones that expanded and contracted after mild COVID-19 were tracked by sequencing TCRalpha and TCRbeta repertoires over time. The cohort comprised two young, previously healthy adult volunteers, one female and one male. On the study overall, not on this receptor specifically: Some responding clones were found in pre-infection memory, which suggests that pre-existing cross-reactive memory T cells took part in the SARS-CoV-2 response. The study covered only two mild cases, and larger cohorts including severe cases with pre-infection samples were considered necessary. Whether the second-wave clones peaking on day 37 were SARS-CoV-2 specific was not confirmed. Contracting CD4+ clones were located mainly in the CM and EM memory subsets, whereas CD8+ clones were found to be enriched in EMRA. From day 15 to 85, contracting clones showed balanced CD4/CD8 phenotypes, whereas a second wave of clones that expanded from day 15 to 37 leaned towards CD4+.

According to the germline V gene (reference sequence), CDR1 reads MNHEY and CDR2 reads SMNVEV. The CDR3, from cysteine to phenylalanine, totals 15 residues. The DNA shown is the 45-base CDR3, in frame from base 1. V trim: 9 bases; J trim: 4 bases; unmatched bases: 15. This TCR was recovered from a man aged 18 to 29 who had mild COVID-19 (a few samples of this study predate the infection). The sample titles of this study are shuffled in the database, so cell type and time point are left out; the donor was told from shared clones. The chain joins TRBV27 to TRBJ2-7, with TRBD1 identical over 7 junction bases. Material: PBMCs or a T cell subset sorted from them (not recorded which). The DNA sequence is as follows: TGTGCCAGTCAACCCTGGGGAGACAGGGATTACGAGCAGTACTTC. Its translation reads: CASQPWGDRDYEQYF.